The source of this TCR beta chain is a study of blood T cell repertoires in COVID-19. Authors' methods: Quantification of nucleated cells was approximated via reference gene primer amplification. Produced via immunoSEQ multiplex PCR; TCRdb's table is partial and in-frame only. V and J calls and clone size come straight from that table; D and trimming were deduced from the DNA. The sample gives a few hundred thousand clones, around 87% of which show up once; roughly 10% is in the top ten. Germline CDR1 SGHKS, CDR2 YYEKEE (reference sequence). The CDR3 contains 16 residues. Trimming stripped 1 base from V and 2 bases from J, with 12 bases between.

The chain joins TRBV5-5 to TRBJ2-2, with TRBD1 as a possible D gene (6 bases). Material for sequencing was peripheral blood. The TCR was taken from a woman in her fifties or sixties with COVID-19, enrolled during active disease. CDR3 bases: TGTGCCAGCAGCTTGACAGGGACCATAAACACCGGGGAGCTGTTTTTT. Translating it yields CASSLTGTINTGELFF.